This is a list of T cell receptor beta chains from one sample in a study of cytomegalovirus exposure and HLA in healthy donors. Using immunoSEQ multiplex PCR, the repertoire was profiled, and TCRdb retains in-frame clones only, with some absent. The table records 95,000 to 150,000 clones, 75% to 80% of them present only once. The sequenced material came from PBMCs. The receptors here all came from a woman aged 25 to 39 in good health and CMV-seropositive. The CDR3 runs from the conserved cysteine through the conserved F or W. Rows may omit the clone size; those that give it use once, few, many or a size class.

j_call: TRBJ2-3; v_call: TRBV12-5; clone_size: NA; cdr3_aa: CASGFDRGGITGTQYF
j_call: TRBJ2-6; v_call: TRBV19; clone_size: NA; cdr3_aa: CASSRTGSGANVLTF
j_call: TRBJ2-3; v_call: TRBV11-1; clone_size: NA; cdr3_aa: CASSARKGSTDTQYF
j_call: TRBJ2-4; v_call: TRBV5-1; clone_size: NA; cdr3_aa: CASSLGHGLQNIQYF
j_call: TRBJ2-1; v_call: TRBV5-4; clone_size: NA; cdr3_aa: CASSLGVRDRDYNEQFF
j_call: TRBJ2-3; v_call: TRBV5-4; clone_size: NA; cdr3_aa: CASSLESLSTDTQYF
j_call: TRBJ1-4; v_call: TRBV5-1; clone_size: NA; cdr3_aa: CASRQGAGTNEKLFF
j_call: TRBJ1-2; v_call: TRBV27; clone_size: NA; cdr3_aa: CASSRVEDTTNYGYTF
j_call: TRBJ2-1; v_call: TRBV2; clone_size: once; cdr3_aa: CASSEQGARLGNEQFF
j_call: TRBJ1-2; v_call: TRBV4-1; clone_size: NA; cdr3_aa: CASSQGLRDRGYGYTF
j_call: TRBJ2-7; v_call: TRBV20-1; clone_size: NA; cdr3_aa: CSASREYEQYF
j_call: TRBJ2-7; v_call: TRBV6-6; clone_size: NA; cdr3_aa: CASSYAAEQYF
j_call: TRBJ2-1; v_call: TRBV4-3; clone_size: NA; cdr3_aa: CASSARTSGGAIF
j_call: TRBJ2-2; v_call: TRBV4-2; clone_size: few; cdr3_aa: CASSQGPSGGPGGELFF
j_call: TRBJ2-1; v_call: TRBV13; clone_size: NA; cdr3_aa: CASRKAGGPVEQFF
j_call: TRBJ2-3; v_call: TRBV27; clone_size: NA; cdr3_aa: CASRLGGGATDTQYF